This T cell receptor beta chain derives from a study of T cell repertoires in cytomegalovirus infection. CDR3 size: 15 residues. Trimming took 5 bases from V and 5 from J; bases not matched to a gene: 7. TCRdb reprocessed the reads with MiXCR, giving one entry per CDR3 protein. The table shows about 300,000 distinct CDR3 sequences, with roughly 26% occurring only once. The rearrangement joins TRBV12-3 or TRBV12-4 to TRBJ2-5, with TRBD2 matching 11 bases. Sequencing used PBMCs. The TCR sequence derives from a human donor in good health (CMV status not recorded). Some clones in this sample may be carry-over from other donors' samples. For the CDR3, the DNA is TGTGCCAGCAGTCCCGGGACTAGCGGTCCGGAGACCCAGTACTTC. It encodes CASSPGTSGPETQYF.